Detailed here is one T cell receptor (beta chain). Assay: immunoSEQ multiplex PCR; the TCRdb copy retains only in-frame clones and omits some. The sample carries roughly 400,000 clones, roughly 89% recorded once. The data originate from a study of blood T cell repertoires in COVID-19. J gave up 6 bases and V 7 bases, and 7 bases lay outside the gene matches. Germline V gene sequence: CDR1 SQVTM, CDR2 ANQGSEA. The CDR3 is made up of 12 amino acids. This receptor was obtained from a woman in her twenties or thirties who had recovered from COVID-19. The rearrangement uses TRBV29-1 and TRBJ2-7, with 9 bases that match TRBD1. The sample comprised PBMCs or T cells enriched from blood (not recorded which). This CDR3 is CSAGTGLGEQYF. CDR3 bases: TGCAGCGCCGGGACAGGGTTGGGCGAGCAGTACTTC.